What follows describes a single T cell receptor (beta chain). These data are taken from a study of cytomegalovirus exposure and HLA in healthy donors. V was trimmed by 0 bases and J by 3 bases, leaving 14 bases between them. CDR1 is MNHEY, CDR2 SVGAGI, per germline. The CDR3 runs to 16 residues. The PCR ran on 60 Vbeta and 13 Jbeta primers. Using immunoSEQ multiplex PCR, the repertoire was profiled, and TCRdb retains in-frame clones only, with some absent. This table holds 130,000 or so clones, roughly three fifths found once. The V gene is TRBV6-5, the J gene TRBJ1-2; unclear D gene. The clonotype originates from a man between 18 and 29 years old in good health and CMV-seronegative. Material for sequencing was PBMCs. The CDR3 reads CASSYSTAGFHYGYTF. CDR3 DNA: TGTGCCAGCAGTTACTCGACGGCAGGTTTTCACTATGGCTACACCTTC.